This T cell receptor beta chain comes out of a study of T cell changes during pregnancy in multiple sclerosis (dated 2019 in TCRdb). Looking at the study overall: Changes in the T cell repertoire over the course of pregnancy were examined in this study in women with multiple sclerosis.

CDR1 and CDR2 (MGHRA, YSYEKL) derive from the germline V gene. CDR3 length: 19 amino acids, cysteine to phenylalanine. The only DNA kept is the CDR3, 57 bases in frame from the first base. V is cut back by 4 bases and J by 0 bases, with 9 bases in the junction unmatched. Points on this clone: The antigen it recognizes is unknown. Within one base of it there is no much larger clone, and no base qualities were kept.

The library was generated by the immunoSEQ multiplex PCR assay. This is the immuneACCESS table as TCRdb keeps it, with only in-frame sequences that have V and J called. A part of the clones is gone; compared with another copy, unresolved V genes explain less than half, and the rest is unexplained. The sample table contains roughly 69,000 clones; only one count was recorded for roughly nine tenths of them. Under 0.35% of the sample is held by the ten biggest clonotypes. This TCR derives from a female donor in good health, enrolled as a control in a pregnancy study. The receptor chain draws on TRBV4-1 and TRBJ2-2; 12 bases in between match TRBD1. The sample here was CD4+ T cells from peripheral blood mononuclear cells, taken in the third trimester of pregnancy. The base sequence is TGCGCCAGCAGCCGTGAGGTCGGGACAGGGGGCCCGAACACCGGGGAGCTGTTTTTT. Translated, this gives CASSREVGTGGPNTGELFF.